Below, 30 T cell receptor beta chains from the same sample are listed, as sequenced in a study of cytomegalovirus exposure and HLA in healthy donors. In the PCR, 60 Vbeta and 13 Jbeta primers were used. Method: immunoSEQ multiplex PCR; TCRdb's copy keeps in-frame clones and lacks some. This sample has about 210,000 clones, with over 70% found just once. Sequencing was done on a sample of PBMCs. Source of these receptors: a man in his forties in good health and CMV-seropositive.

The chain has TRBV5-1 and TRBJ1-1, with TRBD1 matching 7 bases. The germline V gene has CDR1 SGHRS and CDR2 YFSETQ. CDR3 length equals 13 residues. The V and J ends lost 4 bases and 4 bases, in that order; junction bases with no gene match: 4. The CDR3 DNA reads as TGCGCCAGCAGCGGATCAGGGGGCACTGAAGCTTTCTTT. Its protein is CASSGSGGTEAFF.

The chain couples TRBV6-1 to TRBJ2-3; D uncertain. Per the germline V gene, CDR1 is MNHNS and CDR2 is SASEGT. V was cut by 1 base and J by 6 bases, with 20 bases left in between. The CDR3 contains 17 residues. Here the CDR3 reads CASSEGIVGGSEDTQYF. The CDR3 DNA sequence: TGTGCCAGCAGTGAAGGCATCGTCGGCGGAAGTGAGGATACGCAGTATTTT.

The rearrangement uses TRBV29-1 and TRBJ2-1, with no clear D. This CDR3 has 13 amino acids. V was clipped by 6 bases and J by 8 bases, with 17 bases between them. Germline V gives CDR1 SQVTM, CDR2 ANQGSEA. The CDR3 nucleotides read TGCAGCGTGAACTCACTCCTAGGCTATGAGCAGTTCTTC. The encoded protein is CSVNSLLGYEQFF.

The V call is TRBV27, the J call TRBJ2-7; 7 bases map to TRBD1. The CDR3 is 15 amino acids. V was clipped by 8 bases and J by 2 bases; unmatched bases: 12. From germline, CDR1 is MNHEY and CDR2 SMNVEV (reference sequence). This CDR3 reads CASGERGTATYEQYF. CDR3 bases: TGTGCCAGCGGGGAGCGAGGGACAGCGACCTACGAGCAGTACTTC.

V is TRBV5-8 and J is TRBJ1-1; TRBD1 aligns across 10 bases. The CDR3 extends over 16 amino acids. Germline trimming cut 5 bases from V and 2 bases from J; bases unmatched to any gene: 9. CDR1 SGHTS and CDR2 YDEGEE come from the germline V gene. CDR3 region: CASRLRDRGQNTEAFF. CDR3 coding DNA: TGTGCCAGCAGGCTCCGGGACAGGGGTCAAAACACTGAAGCTTTCTTT.

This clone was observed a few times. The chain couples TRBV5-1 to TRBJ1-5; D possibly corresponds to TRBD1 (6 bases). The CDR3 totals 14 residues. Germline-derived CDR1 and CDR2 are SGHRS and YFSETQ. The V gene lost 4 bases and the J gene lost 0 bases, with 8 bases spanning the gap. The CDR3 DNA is TGCGCCAGCAGCCCGGACAGTAGCAATCAGCCCCAGCATTTT. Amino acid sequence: CASSPDSSNQPQHF.

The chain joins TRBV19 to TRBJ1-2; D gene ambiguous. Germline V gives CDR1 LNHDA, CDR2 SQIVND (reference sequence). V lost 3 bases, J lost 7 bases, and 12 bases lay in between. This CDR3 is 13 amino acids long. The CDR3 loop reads CASSMSGYSGYTF. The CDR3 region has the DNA TGTGCCAGTAGTATGTCCGGGTACTCTGGCTACACCTTC.

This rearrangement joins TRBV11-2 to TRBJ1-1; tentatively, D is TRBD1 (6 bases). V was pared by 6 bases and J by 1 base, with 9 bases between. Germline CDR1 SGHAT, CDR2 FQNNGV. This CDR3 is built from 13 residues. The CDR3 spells CASSPTGNTEAFF. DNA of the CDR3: TGTGCCAGCAGTCCGACAGGGAACACTGAAGCTTTCTTT. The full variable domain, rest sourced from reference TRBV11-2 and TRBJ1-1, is EAGVAQSPRYKIIEKRQSVAFWCNPISGHATLYWYQQILGQGPKLLIQFQNNGVVDDSQLPKDRFSAERLKGVDSTLKIQPAKLEDSAVYLCASSPTGNTEAFFGQGTRLTVV.

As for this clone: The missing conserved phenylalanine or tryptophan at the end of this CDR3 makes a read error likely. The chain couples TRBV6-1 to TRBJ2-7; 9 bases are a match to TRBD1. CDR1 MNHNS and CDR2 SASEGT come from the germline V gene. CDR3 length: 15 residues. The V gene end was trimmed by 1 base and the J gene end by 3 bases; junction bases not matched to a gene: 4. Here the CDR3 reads CASSEGSGQGYEQYL. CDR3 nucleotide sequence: TGTGCCAGCAGTGAAGGATCGGGACAGGGCTACGAGCAGTACCTC.

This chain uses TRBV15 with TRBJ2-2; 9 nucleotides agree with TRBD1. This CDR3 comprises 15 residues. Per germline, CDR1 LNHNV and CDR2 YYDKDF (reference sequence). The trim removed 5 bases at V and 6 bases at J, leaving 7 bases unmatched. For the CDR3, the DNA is TGTGCCACCAGCCTCAGACAGGGGGTGGCCGGGGAGCTGTTTTTT. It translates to CATSLRQGVAGELFF.

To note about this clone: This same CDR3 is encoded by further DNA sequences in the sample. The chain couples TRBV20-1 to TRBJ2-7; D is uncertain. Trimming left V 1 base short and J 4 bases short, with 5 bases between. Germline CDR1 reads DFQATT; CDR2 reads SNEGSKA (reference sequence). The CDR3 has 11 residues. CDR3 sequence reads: CSARGAYEQYF. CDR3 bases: TGCAGTGCTAGAGGGGCGTACGAGCAGTACTTC.

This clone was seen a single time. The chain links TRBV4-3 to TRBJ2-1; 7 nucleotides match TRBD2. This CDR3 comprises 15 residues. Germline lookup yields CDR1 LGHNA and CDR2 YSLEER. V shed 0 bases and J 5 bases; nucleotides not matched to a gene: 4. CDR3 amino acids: CASSQDGGSHNEQFF. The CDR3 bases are TGCGCCAGCAGCCAAGATGGCGGGAGTCACAATGAGCAGTTCTTC.

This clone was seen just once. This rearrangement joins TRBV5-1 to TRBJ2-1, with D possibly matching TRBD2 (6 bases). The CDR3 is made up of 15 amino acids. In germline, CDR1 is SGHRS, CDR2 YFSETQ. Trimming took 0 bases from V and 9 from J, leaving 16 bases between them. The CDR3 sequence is CASSLGVAEVGEQFF. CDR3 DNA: TGCGCCAGCAGCTTGGGGGTAGCGGAGGTGGGTGAGCAGTTCTTC.

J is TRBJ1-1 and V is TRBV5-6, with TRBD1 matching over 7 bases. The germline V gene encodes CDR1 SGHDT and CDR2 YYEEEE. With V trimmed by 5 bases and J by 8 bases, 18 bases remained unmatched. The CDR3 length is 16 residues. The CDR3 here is CASRNQGGVYTEEAFF. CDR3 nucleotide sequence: TGTGCCAGCAGGAATCAGGGGGGAGTCTACACTGAGGAAGCTTTCTTT.

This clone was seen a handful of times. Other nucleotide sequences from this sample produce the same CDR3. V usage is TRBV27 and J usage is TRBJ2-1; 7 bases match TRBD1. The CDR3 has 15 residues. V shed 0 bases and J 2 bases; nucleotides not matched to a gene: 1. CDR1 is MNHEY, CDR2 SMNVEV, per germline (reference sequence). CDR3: CASSLSGGPYNEQFF. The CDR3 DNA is TGTGCCAGCAGTTTATCAGGGGGCCCCTACAATGAGCAGTTCTTC.

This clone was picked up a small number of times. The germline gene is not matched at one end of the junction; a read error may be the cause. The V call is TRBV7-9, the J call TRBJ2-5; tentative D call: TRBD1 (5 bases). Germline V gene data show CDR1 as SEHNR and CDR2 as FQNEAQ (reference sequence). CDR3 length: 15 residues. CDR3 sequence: CSSSPSRVGQETQYF. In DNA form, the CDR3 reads TGTTCCAGCAGCCCATCCAGGGTAGGGCAAGAGACCCAGTACTTC. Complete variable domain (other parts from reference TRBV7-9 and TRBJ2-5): DTGVSQNPRHKITKRGQNVTFRCDPISEHNRLYWYRQTLGQGPEFLTYFQNEAQLEKSRLLSDRFSAERPKGSFSTLEIQRTEQGDSAMYLCSSSPSRVGQETQYFGPGTRLLVL.

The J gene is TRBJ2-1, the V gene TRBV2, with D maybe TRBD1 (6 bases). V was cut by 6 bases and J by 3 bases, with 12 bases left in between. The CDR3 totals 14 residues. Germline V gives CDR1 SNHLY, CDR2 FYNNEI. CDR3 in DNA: TGTGCCAGCAGCTACAGGGATCGCTACAATGAGCAGTTCTTC. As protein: CASSYRDRYNEQFF.

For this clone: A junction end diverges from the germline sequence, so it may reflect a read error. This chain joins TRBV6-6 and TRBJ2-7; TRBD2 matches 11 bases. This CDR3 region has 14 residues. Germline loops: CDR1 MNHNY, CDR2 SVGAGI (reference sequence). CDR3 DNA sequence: TGTGCCGGCAGGATGACTAGCGGGATTTATGAGCAGTACTTC. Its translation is CAGRMTSGIYEQYF.

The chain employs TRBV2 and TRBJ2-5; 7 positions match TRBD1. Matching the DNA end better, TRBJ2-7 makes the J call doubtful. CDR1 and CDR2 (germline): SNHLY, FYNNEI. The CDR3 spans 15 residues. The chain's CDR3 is CASSDHRGSGYEQYF. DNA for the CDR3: TGTGCCAGCAGTGACCACAGGGGCTCCGGGTACGAGCAGTACTTC.

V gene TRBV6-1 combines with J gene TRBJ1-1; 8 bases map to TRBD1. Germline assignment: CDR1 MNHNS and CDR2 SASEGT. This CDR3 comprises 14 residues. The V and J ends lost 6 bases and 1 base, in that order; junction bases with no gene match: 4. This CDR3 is CASSRGQGNTEAFF. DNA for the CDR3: TGTGCCAGCAGCCGTGGACAGGGGAACACTGAAGCTTTCTTT.

CDR3 residues: CASKWTGVITEAFF. As DNA, the CDR3 is TGTGCCAGCAAATGGACAGGGGTAATCACTGAAGCTTTCTTT. This rearrangement joins TRBV2 to TRBJ1-1; 9 bases agree with TRBD1. Germline V lookup: CDR1 SNHLY, CDR2 FYNNEI. CDR3 length: 14 amino acids. Trimming at V came to 7 bases and at J to 4 bases, leaving 7 bases not matched to a gene.

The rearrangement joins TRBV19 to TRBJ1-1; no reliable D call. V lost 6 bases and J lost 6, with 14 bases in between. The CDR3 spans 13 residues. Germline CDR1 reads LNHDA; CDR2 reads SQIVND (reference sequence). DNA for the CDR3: TGTGCCAGTAGCGGGAGGGCGGGCTCTGAAGCTTTCTTT. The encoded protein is CASSGRAGSEAFF.

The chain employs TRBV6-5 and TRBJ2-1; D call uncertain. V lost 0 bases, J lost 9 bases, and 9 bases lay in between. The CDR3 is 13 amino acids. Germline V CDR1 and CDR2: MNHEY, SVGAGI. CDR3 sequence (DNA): TGTGCCAGCAGTTACTCCACTTTGGTTGAGCAGTTCTTC. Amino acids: CASSYSTLVEQFF.

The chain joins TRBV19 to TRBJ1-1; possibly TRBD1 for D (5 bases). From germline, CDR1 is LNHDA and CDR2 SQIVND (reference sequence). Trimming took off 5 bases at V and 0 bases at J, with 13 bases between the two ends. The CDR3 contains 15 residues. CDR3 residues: CASSPRTSLNTEAFF. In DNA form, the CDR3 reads TGTGCCAGTAGTCCCCGGACATCTTTGAACACTGAAGCTTTCTTT. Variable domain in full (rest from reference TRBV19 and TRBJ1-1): DGGITQSPKYLFRKEGQNVTLSCEQNLNHDAMYWYRQDPGQGLRLIYYSQIVNDFQKGDIAEGYSVSREKKESFPLTVTSAQKNPTAFYLCASSPRTSLNTEAFFGQGTRLTVV.

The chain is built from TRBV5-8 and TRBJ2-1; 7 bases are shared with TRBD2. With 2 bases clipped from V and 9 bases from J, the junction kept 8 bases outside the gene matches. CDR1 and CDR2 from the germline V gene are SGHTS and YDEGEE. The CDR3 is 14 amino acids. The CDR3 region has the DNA TGTGCCAGCAGCTTTAGAGGGAGGGCAAGTGAGCAGTTCTTC. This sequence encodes CASSFRGRASEQFF. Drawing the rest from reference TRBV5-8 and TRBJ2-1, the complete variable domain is EAGVTQSPTHLIKTRGQQATLRCSPISGHTSVYWYQQALGLGLQFLLWYDEGEERNRGNFPPRFSGRQFPNYSSELNVNALELEDSALYLCASSFRGRASEQFFGPGTRLTVL.

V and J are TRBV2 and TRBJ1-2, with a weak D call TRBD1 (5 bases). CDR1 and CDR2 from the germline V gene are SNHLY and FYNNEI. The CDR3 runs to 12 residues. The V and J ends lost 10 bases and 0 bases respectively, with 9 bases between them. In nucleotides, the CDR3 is TGTGCCACCCTACAGGCTAACTATGGCTACACCTTC. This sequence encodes CATLQANYGYTF.

The CDR3: CASRLETGLVYEQYF. CDR3 nucleotide sequence: TGTGCCAGCAGACTAGAGACGGGACTAGTCTACGAGCAGTACTTC. The rearrangement joins TRBV6-5 to TRBJ2-7; the match to TRBD2 covers 8 bases. The CDR3 has 15 residues. In germline, CDR1 is MNHEY, CDR2 SVGAGI. The V segment lost 6 bases and the J segment 3 bases; nucleotides outside the gene matches: 10.

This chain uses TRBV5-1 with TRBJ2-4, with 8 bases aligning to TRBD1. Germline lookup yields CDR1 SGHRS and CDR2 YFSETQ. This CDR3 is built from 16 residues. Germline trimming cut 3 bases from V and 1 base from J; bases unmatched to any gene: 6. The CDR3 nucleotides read TGCGCCAGCAGCTCCGGGACAGGCGAGGCCAAAAACATTCAGTACTTC. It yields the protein CASSSGTGEAKNIQYF.

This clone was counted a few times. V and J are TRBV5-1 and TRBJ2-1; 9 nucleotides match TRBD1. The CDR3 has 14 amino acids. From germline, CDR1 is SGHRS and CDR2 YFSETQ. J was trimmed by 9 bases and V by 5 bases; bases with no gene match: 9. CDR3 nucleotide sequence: TGCGCCAGCAGGCGGACAGGGGCGGTGGGTGAGCAGTTCTTC. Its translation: CASRRTGAVGEQFF.

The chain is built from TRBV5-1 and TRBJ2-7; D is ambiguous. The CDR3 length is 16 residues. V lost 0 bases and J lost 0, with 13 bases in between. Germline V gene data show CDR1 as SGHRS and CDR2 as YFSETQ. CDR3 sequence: CASSLGLVVSSYEQYF. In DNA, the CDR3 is TGCGCCAGCAGCTTGGGGCTAGTTGTCAGCTCCTACGAGCAGTACTTC.